These T cell receptor beta chains were read from a single sample in a study of CD8+ T cells in alopecia areata. Generated by immunoSEQ multiplex PCR, the TCRdb table keeps only in-frame clones and is missing some. The profile shows about 60,000 clones, roughly 46% of them singletons. This sample comprised CD8+ T cells sorted from blood, obtained at approximately week 36, from a patient treated with tofacitinib. Receptor source: a human donor with alopecia areata. Both conserved end residues are part of each CDR3. The D gene is left open where the match is weak. Part of the rows lack a size; the others show once, few, many or a class for expanded clones.

d_call | j_call | v_call | clone_size | cdr3_aa | cdr3_nt
. | TRBJ1-2 | TRBV5-1 | once | CASSSRQGANYGYTF | TGCGCCAGCAGCTCCCGACAAGGGGCGAACTATGGCTACACCTTC
TRBD2 | TRBJ2-3 | TRBV30 | . | CAWSRRTSGFTDTQYF | TGTGCCTGGAGTAGGAGGACTAGCGGGTTCACAGATACGCAGTATTTT
TRBD2 | TRBJ2-1 | TRBV7-9 | . | CASSLEREWGNEQFF | TGTGCCAGCAGCCTAGAGCGGGAGTGGGGCAATGAGCAGTTCTTC
. | TRBJ2-5 | TRBV29-1 | . | CSVDEDTQETQYF | TGCAGCGTTGACGAGGACACCCAAGAGACCCAGTACTTC
TRBD1 | TRBJ2-7 | TRBV5-1 | . | CASSSDRDSNYEQYF | TGCGCCAGCAGCTCCGACCGGGACAGTAACTACGAGCAGTACTTC
TRBD2 | TRBJ2-1 | TRBV7-2 | few | CASSSGLAVYNEQFF | TGTGCCAGCAGCTCCGGACTAGCGGTCTACAATGAGCAGTTCTTC
. | TRBJ2-7 | TRBV14 | few | CASSQFRGYEQYF | TGTGCCAGCAGCCAGTTCCGGGGTTACGAGCAGTACTTC
TRBD2 | TRBJ2-1 | TRBV29-1 | few | CSAEGTSDDNEQFF | TGCAGCGCAGAAGGGACTAGCGATGACAATGAGCAGTTCTTC
TRBD1 | TRBJ2-7 | TRBV15 | . | CATSRAEDRAHEQYF | TGTGCCACCAGCAGAGCCGAGGACAGGGCTCACGAGCAGTACTTC
. | TRBJ2-5 | TRBV29-1 | . | CSVLSRGEGGETQYF | TGCAGCGTTCTAAGTCGGGGAGAGGGGGGAGAGACCCAGTACTTC
TRBD2 | TRBJ2-3 | TRBV28 | once | CASSLITSGRARRNTDTQYF | TGTGCCAGCAGTCTAATAACTAGCGGGAGGGCCCGGCGTAACACAGATACGCAGTATTTT
TRBD2 | TRBJ2-2 | TRBV18 | . | CASRDVAGVRSTGELFF | TGTGCCAGCCGCGACGTAGCGGGAGTGCGTAGCACCGGGGAGCTGTTTTTT
. | TRBJ2-7 | TRBV4-1 | . | CASSQVTGPAPEQYF | TGCGCCAGCAGCCAAGTAACTGGACCAGCTCCCGAGCAGTACTTC
. | TRBJ2-7 | TRBV27 | . | CASSLGFLSYEQYF | TGTGCCAGCAGTTTGGGATTCCTTTCCTACGAGCAGTACTTC
. | TRBJ2-7 | TRBV2 | . | CASSWRSPARFEQYF | TGTGCCAGCAGTTGGCGGTCCCCCGCTCGGTTCGAGCAGTACTTC
. | TRBJ2-5 | TRBV19 | few | CASSRGREETQYF | TGTGCCAGTTCACGTGGGCGGGAAGAGACCCAGTACTTC
. | TRBJ2-1 | TRBV11-2 | . | CASSLVGHPGEQFF | TGTGCCAGCAGCTTAGTGGGACACCCTGGGGAGCAGTTCTTC
. | TRBJ2-7 | TRBV29-1 | . | CSVGASISAQRSYEQYF | TGCAGCGTTGGGGCTTCCATTAGCGCGCAGCGGTCCTACGAGCAGTACTTC
. | TRBJ1-2 | TRBV6-4 | . | CASSVREYGYTF | TGTGCCAGCAGTGTAAGAGAGTATGGCTACACCTTC
TRBD2 | TRBJ2-1 | TRBV4-1 | . | CASSPSGRGGEQFF | TGCGCCAGTTCGCCTAGCGGGAGAGGTGGTGAGCAGTTCTTC
. | TRBJ2-3 | TRBV10-3 | . | CAIGRTGPDTQYF | TGTGCCATCGGCCGAACAGGGCCGGATACGCAGTATTTT
. | TRBJ2-5 | TRBV7-9 | . | CASSPPLAETQYF | TGTGCCAGCAGCCCCCCCTTGGCAGAGACCCAGTACTTC
TRBD1 | TRBJ2-2 | TRBV4-1 | . | CASSQGQGAGELFF | TGCGCCAGCAGCCAGGGACAGGGGGCCGGGGAGCTGTTTTTT
. | TRBJ2-7 | TRBV30 | . | CAWSVSAFHEQYF | TGTGCCTGGAGTGTAAGTGCTTTCCACGAGCAGTACTTC
. | TRBJ2-1 | TRBV11-2 | few | CASRLGGNEQFF | TGTGCCAGCAGATTGGGGGGAAATGAGCAGTTCTTC
. | TRBJ1-5 | TRBV30 | few | CAWSADGNQPQHF | TGTGCCTGGAGTGCGGACGGGAATCAGCCCCAGCATTTT
. | TRBJ2-3 | TRBV29-1 | . | CSVGGTTPTDTQYF | TGCAGCGTTGGAGGGACAACCCCCACAGATACGCAGTATTTT
. | TRBJ1-3 | TRBV29-1 | . | CSVEHPGSGNTIYF | TGCAGCGTTGAACATCCGGGGTCTGGAAACACCATATATTTT
. | TRBJ1-2 | TRBV5-8 | . | CASSLKVGALYGYTF | TGTGCCAGCAGCTTAAAAGTAGGCGCTCTCTATGGCTACACCTTC